This T cell receptor (beta chain) was retrieved from a study of control samples from healthy donors and cancer patients (TCRdb year 2020). Comment on this clone: Its antigen has not been determined. One end of the junction fails to match germline, which may point to a read error.

CDR1 and CDR2 were assigned from the germline V gene (reference sequence) as GTSNPN and SVGIG. From the cysteine up to the phenylalanine, the CDR3 has a length of 16 residues. Only the CDR3 DNA stays, 48 bases, in frame from base 1. The library was made by the immunoSEQ multiplex PCR assay. Not all clones reach the TCRdb copy of this immuneACCESS table, which keeps in-frame sequences only. Checked studies attribute under half of the gap to unresolved V genes and leave the rest unexplained. The sample table records about 130,000 clones; 92% of these occur just once. Jointly, the top ten make up roughly 2.1% of the sample.

The sequence came from a woman aged 50 to 60 in good health. Sequencing was carried out using blood. The chain links TRBV30 with TRBJ2-3; 12 middle bases align to TRBD2. The CDR3 protein: CAWSVGLAGGPDPQYF. The sequenced DNA is TGTGCCTGGAGTGTAGGGCTAGCGGGGGGGCCAGATCCGCAGTATTTT.